This TCR beta chain was recovered during a study of T-cell reconstitution after alpha-beta-depleted transplantation in children. Findings and limits, study-wide: A year had passed since transplant, and T-cell counts and diversity by then came mostly from newly produced T cells.

A TCRbeta library incorporating unique molecular identifiers was prepared. TCRdb re-derived calls from the PCR reads in MiXCR, one entry per CDR3 protein. Of under 850,000 distinct CDR3 sequences in the sample, about an eighth are singletons; the top ten hold around 0.79%. The CDR3 contains 16 residues. After removal of 0 bases from V and 0 bases from J, the junction contained 5 bases not matched to a gene. Germline CDR1 reads SGHRS; CDR2 reads YFSETQ. This clonotype was counted between two and nine times. Its antigen remains unknown. This receptor was identified in a girl between 2 and 10 years old with congenital amegakaryocytic thrombocytopenia, due to receive a stem cell transplant. The chain carries TRBV5-1 and TRBJ2-5, with 7 bases identical to TRBD2. Specimen: PBMCs, collected before TCRalphabeta/CD19-depleted stem cell transplant. CDR3 bases: TGCGCCAGCAGCTTGGCTTGGCTAGCGGACCAAGAGACCCAGTACTTC. Its protein product is CASSLAWLADQETQYF.